This T cell receptor (beta chain) originates from a study of cytomegalovirus exposure and HLA in healthy donors. Clones were read by immunoSEQ multiplex PCR, and TCRdb kept only the in-frame ones, dropping some. This table holds some 130,000 clones, about nine tenths found once. Sequencing was carried out using PBMCs. This TCR derives from a man aged 25-45 years in good health and CMV-seronegative.

In nucleotides, the CDR3 is TGTGCCAGCAGCCCCACTAGGCGGGAGGTCGATGAGCAGTTCTTC. Translation gives CASSPTRREVDEQFF. The rearrangement uses TRBV7-3 and TRBJ2-1, with TRBD2 identical over 8 bases. The CDR3 is made up of 15 amino acids. Per germline, CDR1 SGHTA and CDR2 FQGTGA. With V trimmed by 5 bases and J by 8 bases, 11 bases remained unmatched.